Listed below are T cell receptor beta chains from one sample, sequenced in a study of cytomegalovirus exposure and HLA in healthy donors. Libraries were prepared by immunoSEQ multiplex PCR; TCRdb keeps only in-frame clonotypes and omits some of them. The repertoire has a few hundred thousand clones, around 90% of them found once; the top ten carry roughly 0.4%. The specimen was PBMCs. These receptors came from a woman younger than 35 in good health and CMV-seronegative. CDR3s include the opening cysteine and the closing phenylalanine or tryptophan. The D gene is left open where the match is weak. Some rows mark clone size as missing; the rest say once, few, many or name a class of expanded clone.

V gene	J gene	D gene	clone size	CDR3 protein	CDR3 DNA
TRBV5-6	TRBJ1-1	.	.	CASSIPEGNTEAFF	TGTGCCAGCAGCATCCCAGAGGGGAACACTGAAGCTTTCTTT
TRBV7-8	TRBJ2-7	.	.	CASSLIPGQSSYEQYF	TGTGCCAGCAGCTTAATTCCGGGACAAAGCTCCTACGAGCAGTACTTC
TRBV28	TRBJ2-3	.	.	CASSATTPSTDTQYF	TGTGCCAGCAGTGCGACAACCCCTAGCACAGATACGCAGTATTTT
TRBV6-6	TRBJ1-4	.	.	CASKSSVKLFF	TGTGCCAGCAAATCGTCAGTCAAACTGTTTTTT
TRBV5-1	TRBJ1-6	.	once	CASSLGGGGSSPLHF	TGCGCCAGCAGCTTAGGAGGAGGAGGAAGTTCACCCCTCCACTTT
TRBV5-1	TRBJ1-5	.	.	CASSSGTNSNQPQHF	TGCGCCAGCAGCTCCGGGACAAATAGCAATCAGCCCCAGCATTTT
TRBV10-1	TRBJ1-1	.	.	CASSPGSGEAFF	TGCGCCAGCAGTCCAGGGTCCGGTGAAGCTTTCTTT
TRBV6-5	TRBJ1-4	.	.	CASSSQGLTNEKLFF	TGTGCCAGCAGTAGCCAGGGTTTGACTAATGAAAAACTGTTTTTT
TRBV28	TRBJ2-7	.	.	CASTSTGSSSYEQYF	TGTGCCAGCACCTCGACAGGAAGCAGCTCCTACGAGCAGTACTTC
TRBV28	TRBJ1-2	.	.	CASSPSVQGRSGYTF	TGTGCCAGCAGTCCATCGGTACAGGGTCGCTCTGGCTACACCTTC
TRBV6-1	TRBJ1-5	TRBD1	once	CASSEGTQGGQPQHF	TGTGCCAGCAGTGAGGGAACGCAGGGGGGACAGCCCCAGCATTTT
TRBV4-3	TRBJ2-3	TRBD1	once	CASSHYPGQGVTDTQYF	TGCGCCAGCAGCCATTATCCGGGACAGGGCGTAACAGATACGCAGTATTTT
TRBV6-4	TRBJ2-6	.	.	CASSEEHSGANVLTF	TGTGCCAGCAGTGAGGAGCACTCTGGGGCCAACGTCCTGACTTTC
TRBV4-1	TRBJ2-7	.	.	CASSHLSGTHYEQYF	TGCGCCAGCAGCCACCTTTCCGGGACACACTACGAGCAGTACTTC
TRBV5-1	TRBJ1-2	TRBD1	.	CASSLVDRGVYGYTF	TGCGCCAGCAGCTTGGTGGACAGGGGGGTCTATGGCTACACCTTC
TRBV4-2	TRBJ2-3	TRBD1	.	CASSPRLGTDTDTQYF	TGTGCCAGCAGCCCAAGACTCGGGACAGACACAGATACGCAGTATTTT
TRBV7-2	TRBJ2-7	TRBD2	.	CASSSWTSGNYEQYF	TGTGCCAGCAGCTCCTGGACTAGCGGTAACTACGAGCAGTACTTC
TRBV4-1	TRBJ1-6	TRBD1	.	CASSQDRGTGGQGPKNSPLHF	TGCGCCAGCAGCCAAGATCGTGGGACAGGGGGTCAGGGTCCCAAGAATTCACCCCTCCACTTT
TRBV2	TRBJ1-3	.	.	CASSEDRVGGNTIYF	TGTGCCAGCAGTGAAGACAGGGTAGGCGGAAACACCATATATTTT
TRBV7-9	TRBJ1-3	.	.	CASSLGFQVGNTIYF	TGTGCCAGCAGCTTAGGATTTCAGGTTGGAAACACCATATATTTT
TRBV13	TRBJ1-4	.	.	CASSPAGGTAEKLFF	TGTGCCAGCAGCCCCGCGGGGGGCACCGCGGAAAAACTGTTTTTT
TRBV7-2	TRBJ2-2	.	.	CASSLELTGELFF	TGTGCCAGCAGCTTAGAGCTAACCGGGGAGCTGTTTTTT
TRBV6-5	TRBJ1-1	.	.	CASSYSEPGFQTEAFF	TGTGCCAGCAGTTACTCCGAACCAGGGTTTCAGACTGAAGCTTTCTTT
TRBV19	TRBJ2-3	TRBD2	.	CASASGGADTQYF	TGTGCCAGTGCTAGCGGGGGGGCGGATACGCAGTATTTT
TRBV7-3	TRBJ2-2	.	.	CASSITGVTGELFF	TGTGCCAGCAGCATCACAGGCGTCACCGGGGAGCTGTTTTTT
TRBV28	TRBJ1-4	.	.	CASSLLMLNEKLFF	TGTGCCAGCAGTTTATTAATGTTAAATGAAAAACTGTTTTTT
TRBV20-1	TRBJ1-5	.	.	CSAQGGQPQHF	TGCAGTGCTCAGGGTGGTCAGCCCCAGCATTTT
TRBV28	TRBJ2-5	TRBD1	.	CASSLFLGQGVEETQYF	TGTGCCAGCAGTTTATTCCTCGGACAGGGGGTAGAGGAGACCCAGTACTTC
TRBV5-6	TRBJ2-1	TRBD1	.	CATKPGQGYNEQFF	TGTGCCACCAAACCGGGACAGGGGTACAATGAGCAGTTCTTC
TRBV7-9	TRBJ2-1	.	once	CASSLGLNNEQFF	TGTGCCAGCAGCTTAGGACTAAACAATGAGCAGTTCTTC
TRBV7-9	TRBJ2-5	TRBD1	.	CASSPTGEYQETQYF	TGTGCCAGCAGTCCGACAGGGGAGTACCAAGAGACCCAGTACTTC
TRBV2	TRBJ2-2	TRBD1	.	CASIGQANTGELFF	TGTGCCAGCATTGGACAGGCGAACACCGGGGAGCTGTTTTTT
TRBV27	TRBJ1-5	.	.	CASSLGVGDQPQHF	TGTGCCAGCAGTTTAGGGGTCGGGGATCAGCCCCAGCATTTT
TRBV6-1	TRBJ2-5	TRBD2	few	CASSEAAGGPETQYF	TGTGCCAGCAGTGAAGCAGCGGGGGGGCCAGAGACCCAGTACTTC
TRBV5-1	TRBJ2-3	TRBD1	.	CASSRPGGTGGSTDTQYF	TGCGCCAGCAGCCGTCCGGGAGGGACAGGGGGGAGCACAGATACGCAGTATTTT
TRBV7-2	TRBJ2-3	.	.	CASSVIRTDTQYF	TGTGCCAGCAGCGTTATTCGGACAGATACGCAGTATTTT
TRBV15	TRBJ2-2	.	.	CATSRDKSHRLNLVTGELFF	TGTGCCACCAGCAGAGATAAAAGCCACCGACTTAATCTGGTCACCGGGGAGCTGTTTTTT
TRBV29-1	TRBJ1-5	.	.	CSVRQANSNQPQHF	TGCAGCGTTCGACAGGCGAATAGCAATCAGCCCCAGCATTTT
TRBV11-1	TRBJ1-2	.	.	CASSLGTDPNYGYTF	TGTGCCAGCAGCTTAGGGACAGACCCTAACTATGGCTACACCTTC
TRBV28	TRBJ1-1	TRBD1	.	CASSLPDRGLTEAFF	TGTGCCAGCAGTCTACCCGACAGGGGGCTTACTGAAGCTTTCTTT
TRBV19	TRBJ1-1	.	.	CASSTSVNTEAFF	TGTGCCAGTAGCACTAGCGTGAACACTGAAGCTTTCTTT
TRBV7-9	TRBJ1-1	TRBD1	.	CASSLALGQGTEAFF	TGTGCCAGCAGCTTAGCTTTGGGACAGGGGACTGAAGCTTTCTTT
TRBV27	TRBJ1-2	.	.	CASSLTGAFYGYTF	TGTGCCAGCAGCCTGACAGGAGCCTTCTATGGCTACACCTTC
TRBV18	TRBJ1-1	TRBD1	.	CASSRDRFEAFF	TGTGCCAGCTCCCGGGACAGATTTGAAGCTTTCTTT
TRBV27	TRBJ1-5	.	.	CASRRVSNQPQHF	TGTGCCAGCAGGAGAGTGAGCAATCAGCCCCAGCATTTT
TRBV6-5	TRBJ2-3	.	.	CASSYSDTSTDTQYF	TGTGCCAGCAGTTACTCTGACACCTCCACAGATACGCAGTATTTT
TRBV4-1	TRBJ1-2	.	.	CASSPGLYGYTF	TGCGCCAGCAGCCCTGGCCTCTATGGCTACACCTTC
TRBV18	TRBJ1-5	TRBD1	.	CASSNNRQGAGNQPQHF	TGTGCCAGCTCAAACAATCGACAGGGGGCAGGCAATCAGCCCCAGCATTTT
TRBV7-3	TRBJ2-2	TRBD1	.	CASSRRTGGSGELFF	TGTGCCAGCAGCCGACGGACAGGGGGCTCCGGGGAGCTGTTTTTT
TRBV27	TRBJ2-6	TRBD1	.	CASSLVQGVSGANVLTF	TGTGCCAGCAGTTTAGTACAGGGGGTATCGGGGGCCAACGTCCTGACTTTC
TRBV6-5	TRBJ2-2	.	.	CASSKQGLNTGELFF	TGTGCCAGCAGTAAACAAGGACTAAACACCGGGGAGCTGTTTTTT
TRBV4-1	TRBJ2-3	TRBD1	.	CASSLYPGGQGGPDTQYF	TGCGCCAGCAGCCTATACCCAGGAGGACAGGGGGGTCCAGATACGCAGTATTTT
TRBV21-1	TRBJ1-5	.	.	CASSTRGGLSNQPQHF	TGTGCCAGCAGCACGCGGGGTGGTTTGAGCAATCAGCCCCAGCATTTT
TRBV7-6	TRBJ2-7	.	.	CASSPTDKIYEQYF	TGTGCCAGCAGCCCGACAGACAAGATTTACGAGCAGTACTTC
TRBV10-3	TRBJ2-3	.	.	CAIRGAISTDTQYF	TGTGCCATCAGGGGGGCGATAAGCACAGATACGCAGTATTTT
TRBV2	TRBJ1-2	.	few	CASSDQKNYGYTF	TGTGCCAGCAGTGATCAGAAAAACTATGGCTACACCTTC